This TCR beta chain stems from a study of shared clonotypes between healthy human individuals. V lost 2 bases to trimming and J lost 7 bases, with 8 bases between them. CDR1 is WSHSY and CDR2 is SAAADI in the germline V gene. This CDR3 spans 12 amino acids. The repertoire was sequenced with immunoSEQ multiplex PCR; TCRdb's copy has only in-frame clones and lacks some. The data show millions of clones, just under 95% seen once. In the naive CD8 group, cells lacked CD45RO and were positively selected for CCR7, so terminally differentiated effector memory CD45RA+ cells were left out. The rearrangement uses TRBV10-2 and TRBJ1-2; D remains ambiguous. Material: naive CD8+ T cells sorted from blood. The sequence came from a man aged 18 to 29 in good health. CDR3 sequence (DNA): TGCGCCAGCAGTGAGGGTCTGGTTGGCTACACCTTC. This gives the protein CASSEGLVGYTF.